This T cell receptor (beta chain) came from a study of blood T cells in healthy people across ages (dated by TCRdb to the mid-2010s). Regarding the complete study: In model experiments, template switching captured roughly one uniquely barcoded TCR beta cDNA molecule for every two T cells. Using deep sequencing normalized with unique cDNA molecular identifiers, the study measured how TCR beta repertoire diversity changes with age. The donors were divided into four age groups: young (average around 16 years), middle-aged (approximately 41), aged (about 60) and long-lived (roughly 88). To avoid experimental bias, donors of different ages were randomly spread across the sequencing lanes. Using the same blood draw, the study looked at two additional independent replicas of 1 million unique cDNA reads for two donors, one aged 18 to 29 and the other aged 80 or older.

Libraries were constructed by 5' RACE. The second PCR ran for roughly 7 to 11 cycles and used a J-beta primer mix along with a sample-barcoded 5' primer. A template-switch 5' adaptor carrying 12 random nucleotides introduced a unique molecular identifier onto each TCR beta cDNA molecule. Each sample yielded at least 2.5 million CDR3-containing paired-end reads. First-strand cDNA synthesis was performed from all RNA using the Mint cDNA synthesis kit, with priming by a TRBC-specific oligonucleotide. After uracil-DNA glycosylase treatment, a first 18-cycle PCR used universal primers M1SS and BC2_uni_R on all cDNA. Concerning the study's data processing: For normalization, 1 million high-quality reads were randomly selected from each sample, with every read carrying a distinct molecular identifier. Instead of being binned into consensus sequences, reads that shared molecular identifiers were thrown out. MiTCR, run with a Q25 quality threshold and the strictest error-elimination algorithm, handled CDR3 identification, clonotype clustering and error correction. Lower-bound total TCR beta diversity was estimated with a nonparametric unseen species model using Euler transformation. TCRdb ran its own pipeline on the public reads, namely fastp trimming at Q25 and MiXCR clone calling, and kept in-frame beta chains. Entries are consolidated by CDR3 protein sequence, retaining the most common genes and DNA. These V and J calls rely on TCRdb rather than the paper's analysis. Present in this sample are approximately 2,000,000 distinct CDR3 sequences, approximately 39% of which were seen just once. The ten largest account for more than 20% of the sample.

The donors were 40 or so Caucasian individuals from Russia, aged 6 to 90 years, who were systemically healthy. Around 10 milliliters of peripheral blood were collected from each donor into EDTA-treated Vacutainer tubes. PBMCs were isolated by Ficoll-Paque density-gradient centrifugation, with at least 6 million obtained per sample. Total RNA was extracted from PBMCs with Trizol reagent, with at least 5.5 micrograms obtained per sample. For every donor, an aliquot of PBMCs went through flow cytometry to measure the percentages of naive CD45RAhigh/CD27high T cells. The junction carries 13 bases between V and J, which are trimmed by 1 base and 0 bases respectively. The CDR3 runs 16 residues from the cysteine to the phenylalanine. Only the CDR3 DNA stays, 48 bases, in frame from base 1. The germline V gene supplies CDR1 SGHTA and CDR2 FQGNSA. This clonotype was found a few times. Its antigen is currently not known. One base away there is no much larger clone; base qualities are not given.

What the authors observed across the whole study: Estimates of total diversity from one million sequenced T cells were regarded as lower bounds and underestimates. Because the CMV infection status of the donors was unknown, age-related changes in expanded clonotypes may potentially have been confounded. Bulk unsorted PBMC profiling prevented conclusive comparison of naive and antigen-experienced compartments. The long-lived group showed more naive CD4+ T cells, fewer expanded clones and increased TCR diversity than the aged group, suggesting age selection. The percentage of naive T cells measured by flow cytometry correlated strongly with observed TCR beta diversity. Observed TCR beta diversity per million T cells fell roughly linearly with age, and a significant reduction was already apparent by age around 44.

The V and J genes are TRBV7-2 and TRBJ2-7; the D gene is perhaps TRBD2, from 5 matching bases. This sequence was found in a human donor in good health. The sequenced material came from blood. In nucleotide form, the sequence is TGTGCCAGCAGCTTAGTCTCCGGGGTGGGCTCCTACGAGCAGTACTTC. It is translated as CASSLVSGVGSYEQYF.